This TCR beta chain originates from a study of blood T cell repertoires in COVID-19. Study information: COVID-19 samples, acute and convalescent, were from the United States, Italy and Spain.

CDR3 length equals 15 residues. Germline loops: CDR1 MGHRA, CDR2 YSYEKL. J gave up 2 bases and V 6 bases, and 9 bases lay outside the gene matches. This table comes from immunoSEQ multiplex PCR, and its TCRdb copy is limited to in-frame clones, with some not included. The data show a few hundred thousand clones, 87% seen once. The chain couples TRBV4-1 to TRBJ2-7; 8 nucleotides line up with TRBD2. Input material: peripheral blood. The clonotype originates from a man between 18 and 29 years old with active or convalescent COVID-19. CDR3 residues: CASRRGLAETYEQYF. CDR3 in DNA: TGCGCCAGCAGGAGAGGACTAGCTGAAACCTACGAGCAGTACTTC.